The 5 T cell receptor beta chains below come from one sample, sequenced in a study of tumour-infiltrating T cells in Burkitt lymphoma. Measured with immunoSEQ multiplex PCR; TCRdb has only the in-frame clones, and not every one. The data contain 43,000 or so clones, roughly 30% of them singletons. Material for sequencing was tumor tissue. The origin of the receptors is a human donor with Burkitt lymphoma.

V is TRBV7-9 and J is TRBJ2-7; D is unclear. V dropped 1 base and J dropped 4 bases, with 2 bases sitting between them. Per the germline V gene, CDR1 is SEHNR and CDR2 is FQNEAQ (reference sequence). This CDR3 spans 11 amino acids. CDR3 region: CASSLEYEQYF. In nucleotides, the CDR3 is TGTGCCAGCAGCTTAGAGTACGAGCAGTACTTC.

The chain is built from TRBV2 and TRBJ1-2; D is perhaps TRBD1 (5 bases). Per germline, CDR1 SNHLY and CDR2 FYNNEI. The CDR3 covers 14 residues. V lost 2 bases and J 5 bases, leaving 12 bases between the germline ends. The CDR3 protein is CASSETGGWYGYTF. The CDR3 DNA reads TGTGCCAGCAGTGAAACGGGGGGATGGTATGGCTACACCTTC.

The chain employs TRBV5-4 and TRBJ1-3, with TRBD1 matching 9 bases. V lost 4 bases and J lost 2; bases outside the gene matches: 4. Germline assignment: CDR1 SGHNT and CDR2 YYREEE (reference sequence). The CDR3 consists of 15 residues. CDR3 in amino acids: CASSRTGATGNTIYF. The DNA of the CDR3 is TGTGCCAGCAGCAGGACAGGGGCTACTGGAAACACCATATATTTT.

The genes are TRBV4-2 and TRBJ2-5; tentatively, D is TRBD2 (5 bases). The CDR3 is 13 amino acids. Per germline, CDR1 LGHNA and CDR2 YNFKEQ. Trimming cost V 3 bases and J 5 bases, with 10 bases left between them. In nucleotides, the CDR3 is TGTGCCAGCAGCCAGACTAAAGGGGAGACCCAGTACTTC. Translation: CASSQTKGETQYF.

V usage is TRBV27 and J usage is TRBJ2-5; D uncertain. V lost 10 bases to trimming and J lost 1 base, with 1 base between them. The CDR3 is made up of 9 amino acids. Germline-derived CDR1 and CDR2 are MNHEY and SMNVEV (reference sequence). DNA for the CDR3: TGTGCCACCCAAGAGACCCAGTACTTC. As protein: CATQETQYF.